Following are 19 T cell receptor beta chains from one sample sequenced in a study of T cell responses to AZD1222 COVID-19 vaccine. This table comes from immunoSEQ multiplex PCR, and its TCRdb copy is limited to in-frame clones, with some not included. Of about 120,000 clones listed, roughly 90% were seen once; the top ten hold 3% to 4%. The source material was peripheral blood, sampled on day 0 of AZD1222 vaccination. The receptor set was obtained from an adult in good health.

V usage is TRBV6-2 or TRBV6-3 and J usage is TRBJ2-1; no firm D call. The germline V gene encodes CDR1 MNHEY and CDR2 SVGEGT. The V end lost 3 bases, the J end lost 8 bases, and 5 bases lay between the germline ends. The CDR3 length is 11 residues. The CDR3 DNA is TGTGCCAGCAGTTATTTCCATGAGCAGTTCTTC. Translating it yields CASSYFHEQFF.

This sequence joins TRBV7-2 and TRBJ2-1; D is unresolved. The CDR3 runs 15 residues. Per germline, CDR1 SGHTA and CDR2 FQGNSA. V lost 3 bases, J lost 9 bases, and 18 bases lay in between. The CDR3 DNA reads as TGTGCCAGCAGCTTCTTTACCGCCGCTGCCGGTGAGCAGTTCTTC. Translated: CASSFFTAAAGEQFF.

The chain links TRBV12-5 to TRBJ1-5; no clear D gene. V was clipped by 6 bases and J by 5 bases, with 14 bases between them. This CDR3 contains 14 residues. In germline, CDR1 is LGHNT, CDR2 FRNRAP. The CDR3 coding sequence is TGTGCTAGTGGACTGGACTGGGGAGATCAGCCCCAGCATTTT. Encoded protein: CASGLDWGDQPQHF.

This clone occurred once. The gene calls are TRBV7-8 and TRBJ2-1, with D perhaps matching TRBD1 (7 bases). Germline V gene sequence: CDR1 SGHVS, CDR2 FQNEAQ. The CDR3 runs to 16 residues. V was shortened by 3 bases and J by 8 bases, with 20 bases between the two germline ends. DNA of the CDR3: TGTGCCAGCAGCTTCGAGACAGGGCCCAGGGGGGATGAGCAGTTCTTC. This sequence encodes CASSFETGPRGDEQFF. Drawing the rest from reference TRBV7-8 and TRBJ2-1, the complete variable domain is GAGVSQSPRYKVAKRGQDVALRCDPISGHVSLFWYQQALGQGPEFLTYFQNEAQLDKSGLPSDRFFAERPEGSVSTLKIQRTQQEDSAVYLCASSFETGPRGDEQFFGPGTRLTVL.

The chain employs TRBV7-9 and TRBJ1-6; D call uncertain. Per the germline V gene, CDR1 is SEHNR and CDR2 is FQNEAQ (reference sequence). Trimming removed 3 bases from V and 5 bases from J, with 8 bases in between. This CDR3 contains 14 residues. The CDR3, as DNA: TGTGCCAGCAGCTTTGGCAGAGATAATTCACCCCTCCACTTT. Translation gives CASSFGRDNSPLHF.

This chain connects TRBV19 to TRBJ1-4, with a possible D match to TRBD1 (6 bases). The germline V gene has CDR1 LNHDA and CDR2 SQIVND (reference sequence). The V end was cut by 6 bases, the J end by 6 bases, with 14 bases between. The CDR3 is made up of 14 amino acids. CDR3 in amino acids: CASSPARGYEKLFF. The CDR3 nucleotides read TGTGCCAGTAGCCCGGCCAGGGGATATGAAAAACTGTTTTTT.

This clone appeared once. The V call is TRBV29-1, the J call TRBJ2-5, with 7 positions matching TRBD1. The germline gives CDR1 SQVTM, CDR2 ANQGSEA. Unmatched junction bases numbered 4, after V lost 3 bases and J lost 0 bases. The CDR3 totals 14 residues. The CDR3 is CSVEPGQHQETQYF. The CDR3 DNA reads TGCAGCGTTGAGCCGGGACAGCACCAAGAGACCCAGTACTTC.

The chain's CDR3 is CASSSSRENEQFF. CDR3 nucleotides: TGTGCCAGCTCATCATCTAGGGAAAATGAGCAGTTCTTC. This chain links TRBV18 with TRBJ2-1, with D unresolved. Germline V gene lookup returns CDR1 KGHSH and CDR2 LQKENI. The CDR3 has 13 residues. Trimming took 5 bases from V and 7 from J, leaving 12 bases between them.

This chain connects TRBV5-4 to TRBJ1-4; D may be TRBD1 (5 bases). Germline values: CDR1 SGHNT, CDR2 YYREEE (reference sequence). Trimming took 4 bases from V and 4 from J, leaving 17 bases between them. This CDR3 has 16 residues. The CDR3 bases are TGTGCCAGCAGCAAAACAGGAGGTGCCGGTAATGAAAAACTGTTTTTT. It specifies CASSKTGGAGNEKLFF.

V usage is TRBV9 and J usage is TRBJ2-1; TRBD2 matches 10 bases. The CDR3 spans 15 residues. V lost 4 bases to trimming and J lost 6 bases; unmatched junction nucleotides: 7. CDR1 is SGDLS, CDR2 YYNGEE, per germline. DNA of the CDR3: TGTGCCAGCAGCCCGCGACTAGCGGGTTCCAATGAGCAGTTCTTC. This codes for CASSPRLAGSNEQFF. Full variable domain (rest looked up from reference TRBV9 and TRBJ2-1): DSGVTQTPKHLITATGQRVTLRCSPRSGDLSVYWYQQSLDQGLQFLIQYYNGEERAKGNILERFSAQQFPDLHSELNLSSLELGDSALYFCASSPRLAGSNEQFFGPGTRLTVL.

The V and J genes are TRBV9 and TRBJ1-1; 8 bases are a match to TRBD1. CDR1 and CDR2 (germline): SGDLS, YYNGEE. The trim removed 3 bases at V and 3 bases at J, leaving 4 bases unmatched. The CDR3 is 14 residues long. CDR3 sequence (DNA): TGTGCCAGCAGCGGTCCGGGACAGGACACTGAAGCTTTCTTT. Translating it yields CASSGPGQDTEAFF.

A single count supports this clone. CDR3 loop: CASSPDSKNSPLHF. In nucleotides, the CDR3 is TGTGCCAGCTCCCCGGACAGTAAAAATTCACCCCTCCACTTT. The chain recombines TRBV18 with TRBJ1-6, with D perhaps TRBD1 (6 bases). The CDR3 covers 14 residues. CDR1 KGHSH and CDR2 LQKENI come from the germline V gene. Trimming took off 6 bases at V and 7 bases at J, with 13 bases between the two ends.

A remark on this clone: The junction departs from the called germline gene at one end, perhaps through a read error. The V call is TRBV7-7, the J call TRBJ2-1, with D maybe TRBD2 (7 bases). Germline CDR1 SSHAT, CDR2 FNYEAQ (reference sequence). The CDR3 spans 14 residues. CDR3 in amino acids: CASSYGPGGGEQFF. CDR3 DNA: TGTGCTAGCAGCTATGGCCCGGGGGGCGGTGAGCAGTTCTTC. The full variable domain, with the rest looked up from reference TRBV7-7 and TRBJ2-1, is GAGVSQSPRYKVTKRGQDVTLRCDPISSHATLYWYQQALGQGPEFLTYFNYEAQPDKSGLPSDRFSAERPEGSISTLTIQRTEQRDSAMYRCASSYGPGGGEQFFGPGTRLTVL.

This rearrangement joins TRBV25-1 to TRBJ1-1, with D possibly being TRBD1 (6 bases). V shed 6 bases and J shed 2 bases, with 13 bases lying between them. CDR1 MGHDK and CDR2 SYGVNS come from the germline V gene. The CDR3 length is 14 residues. CDR3: CASRTDSQNTEAFF. The DNA of the CDR3 is TGTGCCAGCAGAACGGACAGCCAAAACACTGAAGCTTTCTTT.

V gene TRBV10-3 combines with J gene TRBJ1-3; a possible D gene is TRBD1 (5 bases). V was shortened by 3 bases and J by 10 bases, with 7 bases between the two germline ends. The CDR3 contains 11 residues. Germline values: CDR1 ENHRY, CDR2 SYGVKD. CDR3 nucleotide sequence: TGTGCCATCAGTGAAGGGGCTACCATATATTTT. It yields the protein CAISEGATIYF.

This chain links TRBV18 with TRBJ1-2, with a weak D call TRBD1 (5 bases). The CDR3 has 13 amino acids. V lost 3 bases and J lost 2, with 7 bases in between. Germline V gives CDR1 KGHSH, CDR2 LQKENI. This CDR3 reads CASSPGGNYGYTF. The CDR3 DNA is TGTGCCAGCTCACCGGGGGGGAACTATGGCTACACCTTC.

This clone has a single count. This sequence joins TRBV5-1 and TRBJ1-3, with D perhaps matching TRBD1 (5 bases). The V end was cut by 4 bases, the J end by 0 bases, with 23 bases between. CDR3 length: 19 residues. In germline, CDR1 is SGHRS, CDR2 YFSETQ. As DNA, the CDR3 is TGCGCCAGCAGCGACCCAGGCAGGAAAGAGGGGCTCTCTGGAAACACCATATATTTT. Translating gives CASSDPGRKEGLSGNTIYF.

This chain uses TRBV6-5 with TRBJ2-7; TRBD2 is a possible D gene (5 bases). Trimming stripped 8 bases from V and 5 bases from J, with 19 bases between. Germline values: CDR1 MNHEY, CDR2 SVGAGI. The CDR3 contains 14 residues. The CDR3 loop reads CASRIGPAGHEQYF. CDR3 DNA sequence: TGTGCCAGCCGCATAGGGCCGGCGGGCCACGAGCAGTACTTC.

The chain recombines TRBV6-4 with TRBJ1-6; D ambiguous. Germline CDR1 and CDR2: MRHNA and SNTAGT. The CDR3 has 14 amino acids. The V end was cut by 1 base, the J end by 9 bases, with 10 bases between. The CDR3 region has the DNA TGTGCCAGCAGTGACTTGGCCACTGGTTCACCCCTCCACTTT. It codes for CASSDLATGSPLHF.